These 5 T cell receptor beta chains came from one sample sequenced in a study of CD8+CD57+ T cells in acquired aplastic anemia. Template material for TCR beta VDJ and CDR3 profiling consisted of genomic DNA. MiXCR, run by TCRdb on the reads, gives a single entry per CDR3 protein. Of 250,000 to 300,000 distinct CDR3 sequences detected, around three fifths appear once; the ten largest clones hold 7% to 9%. The sequencing input was sorted CD4+, CD8+, or CD8+CD57+ T cells (not recorded which) from PBMCs. All receptors come from a human donor with severe aplastic anemia or a healthy control (not recorded which).

The chain employs TRBV24-1 and TRBJ2-5; possibly TRBD1 for D (5 bases). Germline V gives CDR1 KGHDR, CDR2 SFDVKD. Trimming took 10 bases from V and 2 from J, leaving 16 bases between them. CDR3 length equals 14 residues. As DNA, the CDR3 is TGTGCCACAGCGAGTGCGGACACTCAAGAGACCCAGTACTTC. This translates into CATASADTQETQYF.

This clonotype appeared a few times. The chain is built from TRBV15 and TRBJ2-7, with D tentatively TRBD1 (7 bases). The CDR3 totals 16 residues. V lost 5 bases to trimming and J lost 3 bases, with 20 bases between them. CDR1 is LNHNV, CDR2 YYDKDF, per germline (reference sequence). Here the CDR3 DNA reads TGTGCCACCAGCCAAGGAGGGACAGCTTCTATCTACGAGCAGTACTTC. This translates into CATSQGGTASIYEQYF.

In this sample, this clonotype turned up many times. The chain joins TRBV5-6 to TRBJ2-1, with D possibly matching TRBD2 (6 bases). The germline CDR1 and CDR2 sequences are SGHDT and YYEEEE. The V gene lost 0 bases and the J gene lost 9 bases, with 16 bases spanning the gap. The CDR3 is 15 amino acids. The CDR3 region is CASSLVGGGDGEQFF. CDR3 bases: TGTGCCAGCAGCTTGGTAGGCGGAGGGGACGGTGAGCAGTTCTTC.

V and J are TRBV6-5 and TRBJ2-7; 8 bases map to TRBD2. The germline V gene encodes CDR1 MNHEY and CDR2 SVGAGI. The CDR3 runs 18 residues. V lost 7 bases, J lost 4 bases, and 21 bases stayed unmatched. The DNA of the CDR3 is TGTGCCAGCACCTCTCACTCATTAGCGGGACCTACGAAGTACGAGCAGTACTTC. It codes for CASTSHSLAGPTKYEQYF.

This clonotype was detected only a few times. The V gene is TRBV9, the J gene TRBJ2-6; D gene unclear. The CDR3 consists of 15 residues. Germline V gives CDR1 SGDLS, CDR2 YYNGEE. V was pared by 0 bases and J by 0 bases, with 4 bases between. The CDR3, as DNA: TGTGCCAGCAGCGTAGAAGGCTCTGGGGCCAACGTCCTGACTTTC. It yields the protein CASSVEGSGANVLTF.